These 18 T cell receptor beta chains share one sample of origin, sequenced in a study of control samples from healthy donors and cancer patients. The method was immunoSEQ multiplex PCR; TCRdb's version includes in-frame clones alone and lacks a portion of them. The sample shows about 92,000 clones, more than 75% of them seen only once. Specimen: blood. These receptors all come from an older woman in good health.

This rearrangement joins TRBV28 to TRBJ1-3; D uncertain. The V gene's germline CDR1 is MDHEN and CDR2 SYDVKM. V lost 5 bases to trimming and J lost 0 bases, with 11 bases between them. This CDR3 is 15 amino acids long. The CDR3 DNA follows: TGTGCCAGCAGTCCCATCCGGGGCTCTGGAAACACCATATATTTT. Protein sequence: CASSPIRGSGNTIYF.

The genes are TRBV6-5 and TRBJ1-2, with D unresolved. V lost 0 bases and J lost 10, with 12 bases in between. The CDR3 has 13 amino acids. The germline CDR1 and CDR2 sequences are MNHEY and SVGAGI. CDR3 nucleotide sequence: TGTGCCAGCAGTTACTCGAACCCTCCTGACTACACCTTC. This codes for CASSYSNPPDYTF.

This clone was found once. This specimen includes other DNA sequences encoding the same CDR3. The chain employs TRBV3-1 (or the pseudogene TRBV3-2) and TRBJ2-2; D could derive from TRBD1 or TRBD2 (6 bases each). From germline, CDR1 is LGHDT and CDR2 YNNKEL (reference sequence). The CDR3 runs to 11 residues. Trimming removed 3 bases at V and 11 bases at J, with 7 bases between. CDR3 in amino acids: CASSQGGELFF. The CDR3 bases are TGTGCCAGCAGCCAGGGGGGCGAGCTGTTTTTT.

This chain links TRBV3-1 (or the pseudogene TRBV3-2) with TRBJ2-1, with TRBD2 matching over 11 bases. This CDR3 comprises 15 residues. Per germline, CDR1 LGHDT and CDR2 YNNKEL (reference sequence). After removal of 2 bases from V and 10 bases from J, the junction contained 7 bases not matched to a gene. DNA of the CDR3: TGTGCCAGCAGCCAAAAAGTAGCGGGGGGGAGAGAGCAGTTCTTC. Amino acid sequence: CASSQKVAGGREQFF.

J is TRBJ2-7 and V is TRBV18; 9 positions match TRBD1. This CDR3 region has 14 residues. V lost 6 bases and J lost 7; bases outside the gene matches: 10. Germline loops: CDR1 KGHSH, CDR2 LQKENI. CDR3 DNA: TGTGCCAGCTCCCTAGGGACAGGGCCGTGGGAGCAGTACTTC. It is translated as CASSLGTGPWEQYF.

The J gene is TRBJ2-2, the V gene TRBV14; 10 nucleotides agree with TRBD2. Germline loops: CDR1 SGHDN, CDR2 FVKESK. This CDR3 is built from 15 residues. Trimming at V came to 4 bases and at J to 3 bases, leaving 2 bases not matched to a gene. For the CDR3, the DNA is TGTGCCAGCAGCCTCGGACTAGCGGACACCGGGGAGCTGTTTTTT. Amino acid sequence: CASSLGLADTGELFF. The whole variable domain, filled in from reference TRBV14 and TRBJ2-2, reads EAGVTQFPSHSVIEKGQTVTLRCDPISGHDNLYWYRRVMGKEIKFLLHFVKESKQDESGMPNNRFLAERTGGTYSTLKVQPAELEDSGVYFCASSLGLADTGELFFGEGSRLTVL.

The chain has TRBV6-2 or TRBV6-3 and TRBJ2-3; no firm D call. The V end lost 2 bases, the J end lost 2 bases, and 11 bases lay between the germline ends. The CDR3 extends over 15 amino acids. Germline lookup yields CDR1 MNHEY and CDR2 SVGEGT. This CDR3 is CASSYRSGPTDTQYF. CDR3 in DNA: TGTGCCAGCAGTTACCGGTCAGGACCCACAGATACGCAGTATTTT.

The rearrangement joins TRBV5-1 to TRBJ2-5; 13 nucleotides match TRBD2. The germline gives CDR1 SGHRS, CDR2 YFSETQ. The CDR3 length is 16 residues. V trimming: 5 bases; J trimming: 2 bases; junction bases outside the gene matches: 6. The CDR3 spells CASSYPLAGGQETQYF. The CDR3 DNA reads TGCGCCAGCAGTTACCCACTAGCGGGAGGGCAAGAGACCCAGTACTTC.

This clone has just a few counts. The CDR3 bases are TGCGCCAGCAGTGAGCGACAGGGAGAGAATAGCAATCAGCCCCAGCATTTT. This translates into CASSERQGENSNQPQHF. This chain connects TRBV10-2 to TRBJ1-5; 7 positions agree with TRBD1. CDR1 and CDR2 (germline): WSHSY, SAAADI. The CDR3 is made up of 17 amino acids. J lost 0 bases, V lost 2 bases, and 7 bases had no gene match.

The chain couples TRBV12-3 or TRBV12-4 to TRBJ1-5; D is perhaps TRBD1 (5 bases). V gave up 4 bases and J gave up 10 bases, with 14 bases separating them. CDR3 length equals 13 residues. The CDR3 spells CASSSVPTGPQHF. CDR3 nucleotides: TGTGCCAGCAGTTCGGTTCCTACAGGACCCCAGCATTTT.

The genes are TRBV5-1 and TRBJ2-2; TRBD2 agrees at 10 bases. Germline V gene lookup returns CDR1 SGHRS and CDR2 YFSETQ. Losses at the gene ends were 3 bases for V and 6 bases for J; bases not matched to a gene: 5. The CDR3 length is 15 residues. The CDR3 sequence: CASSYTSGISGELFF. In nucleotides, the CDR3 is TGCGCCAGCAGCTACACTAGCGGGATCTCCGGGGAGCTGTTTTTT.

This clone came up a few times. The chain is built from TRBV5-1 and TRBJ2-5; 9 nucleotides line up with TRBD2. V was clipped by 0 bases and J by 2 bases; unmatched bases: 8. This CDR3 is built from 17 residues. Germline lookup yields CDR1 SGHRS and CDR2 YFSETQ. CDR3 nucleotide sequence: TGCGCCAGCAGCTTGGTTTGGGCTAGCGGGGAGCAAGAGACCCAGTACTTC. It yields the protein CASSLVWASGEQETQYF.

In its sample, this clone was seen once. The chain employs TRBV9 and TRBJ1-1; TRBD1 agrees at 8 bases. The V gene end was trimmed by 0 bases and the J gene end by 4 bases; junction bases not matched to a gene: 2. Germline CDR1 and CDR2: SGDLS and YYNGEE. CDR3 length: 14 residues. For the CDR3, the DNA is TGTGCCAGCAGCGTAGGACAGGGGACCACTGAAGCTTTCTTT. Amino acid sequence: CASSVGQGTTEAFF. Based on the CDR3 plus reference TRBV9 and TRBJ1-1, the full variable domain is DSGVTQTPKHLITATGQRVTLRCSPRSGDLSVYWYQQSLDQGLQFLIQYYNGEERAKGNILERFSAQQFPDLHSELNLSSLELGDSALYFCASSVGQGTTEAFFGQGTRLTVV.

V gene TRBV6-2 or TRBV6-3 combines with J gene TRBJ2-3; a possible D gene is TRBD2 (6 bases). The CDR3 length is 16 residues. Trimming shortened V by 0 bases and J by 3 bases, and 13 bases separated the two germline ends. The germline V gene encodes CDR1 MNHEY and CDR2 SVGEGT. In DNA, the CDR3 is TGTGCCAGCAGTTACTCGGGAAGACTAGGGACAGATACGCAGTATTTT. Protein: CASSYSGRLGTDTQYF.

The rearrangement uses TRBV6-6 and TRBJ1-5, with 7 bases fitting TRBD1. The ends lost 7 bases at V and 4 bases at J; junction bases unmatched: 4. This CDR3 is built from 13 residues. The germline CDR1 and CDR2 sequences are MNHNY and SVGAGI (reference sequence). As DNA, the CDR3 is TGTGCCAGCAACAGGGGCAATAATCAGCCCCAGCATTTT. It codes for CASNRGNNQPQHF.

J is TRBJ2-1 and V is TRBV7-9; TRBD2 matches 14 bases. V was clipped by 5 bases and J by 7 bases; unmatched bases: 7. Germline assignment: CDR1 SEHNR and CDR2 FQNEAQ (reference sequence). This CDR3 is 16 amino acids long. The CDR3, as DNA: TGTGCCAGCAGCACACCCGGGACTAGCGGGGGAAATGAGCAGTTCTTC. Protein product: CASSTPGTSGGNEQFF.

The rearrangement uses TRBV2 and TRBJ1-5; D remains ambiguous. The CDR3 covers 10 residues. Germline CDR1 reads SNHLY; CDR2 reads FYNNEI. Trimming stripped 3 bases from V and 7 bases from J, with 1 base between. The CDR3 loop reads CASSEQPQHF. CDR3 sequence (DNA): TGTGCCAGCAGTGAGCAGCCCCAGCATTTT.

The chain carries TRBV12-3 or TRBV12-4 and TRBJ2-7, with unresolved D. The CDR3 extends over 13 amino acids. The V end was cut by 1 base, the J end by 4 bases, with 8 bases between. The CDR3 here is CASSLGVLYEQYF. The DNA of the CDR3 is TGTGCCAGCAGTTTAGGGGTTCTGTACGAGCAGTACTTC.